The entry below gives a single T cell receptor beta chain sequence along with its context. For the second PCR, which ran for 7 to 11 cycles, a sample-barcoded 5' primer and a J-beta primer mix were used. TCRdb re-analysed the 5' RACE reads in MiXCR, keeping a single row per CDR3 protein. The table includes hundreds of thousands of distinct CDR3 sequences, about 25% detected once. The sample belongs to a study of blood T cells in healthy people across ages. Per germline, CDR1 MNHEY and CDR2 SVGAGI. The V and J ends lost 7 bases and 7 bases respectively, with 23 bases between them. CDR3 length: 15 amino acids. These same records also appear under a second study, on T cells of mothers and their children. Turning to that study: Extracted RNA, in its entirety, went into cDNA synthesis at about 1.5 ug per 15 ul. The overlap seen between related mothers and children slightly exceeded that of unrelated pairs, though not significantly.

What was sequenced was blood. This receptor was taken from a boy between 10 and 17 years old in good health. The V call is TRBV6-5, the J call TRBJ2-7; a weak D match, TRBD2 (5 bases). In DNA, the CDR3 is TGTGCCAGCACCGAGGGCCTTAGATTTGTAGTGGAGCAGTACTTC. Its translation is CASTEGLRFVVEQYF.